These 17 T cell receptor beta chains share one sample of origin, sequenced in a study of blood T cells in healthy people across ages. Primed by a sample-barcoded 5' primer and a J-beta primer mix, a second PCR proceeded for about 7 to 11 cycles. TCRdb passed the 5' RACE reads through MiXCR, listing each CDR3 protein once. Among about 1.5 million distinct CDR3 sequences listed, around 40% were seen once. Sequenced sample: blood. The receptors come from a woman aged 18 to 35 in good health.

The CDR3 sequence is CASSLALRADTQYF. The CDR3, as DNA: TGTGCCAGCAGCTTAGCATTGAGGGCAGATACGCAGTATTTT. The rearrangement links TRBV7-2 to TRBJ2-3, with D maybe TRBD2 (5 bases). The CDR3 contains 14 residues. CDR1 and CDR2 (germline): SGHTA, FQGNSA. Trimming cost V 0 bases and J 4 bases, with 8 bases left between them.

This clonotype was found many times. The V call is TRBV4-1, the J call TRBJ2-1; 11 nucleotides agree with TRBD2. The germline gives CDR1 MGHRA, CDR2 YSYEKL. This CDR3 contains 18 residues. The trim removed 2 bases at V and 3 bases at J, leaving 9 bases unmatched. The CDR3 nucleotides read TGCGCCAGCAGCCAAAAGCTCCGACTAGCGGGGCGCTACAATGAGCAGTTCTTC. Translation: CASSQKLRLAGRYNEQFF.

The CDR3 loop is CASSTASGQYYGYTF. In DNA form, the CDR3 reads TGTGCCAGCAGTACTGCCTCGGGACAGTACTATGGCTACACCTTC. The V and J genes are TRBV27 and TRBJ1-2; 7 bases are shared with TRBD1. After removal of 5 bases from V and 3 bases from J, the junction contained 9 bases not matched to a gene. There are 15 residues in the CDR3. In germline, CDR1 is MNHEY, CDR2 SMNVEV (reference sequence).

Ten or more counts support this clonotype. V is TRBV29-1 and J is TRBJ2-7; either TRBD1 or TRBD2 may supply D (5 bases each). Germline CDR1 SQVTM, CDR2 ANQGSEA. V was clipped by 6 bases and J by 2 bases, with 17 bases between them. CDR3 length equals 14 residues. The DNA for the CDR3 is TGCAGCGTCTTTGCGGGTCAGGGACCCTACGAGCAGTACTTC. Protein: CSVFAGQGPYEQYF.

About this clonotype itself: The germline gene is not matched at one end of the junction; a read error may be the cause. The V and J genes are TRBV6-2 or TRBV6-3 and TRBJ2-1; D call uncertain. The germline gives CDR1 MNHEY, CDR2 SVGEGT. This CDR3 is 11 amino acids long. CDR3 sequence (DNA): TGTGTCAGCAGTTACGCATACATGCAGTTCTTC. Its protein product is CVSSYAYMQFF.

The chain has TRBV28 and TRBJ2-7, with D unclear. Germline V CDR1 and CDR2: MDHEN, SYDVKM. V was pared by 3 bases and J by 4 bases, with 7 bases between. CDR3 size: 12 residues. This CDR3 is CASSFRAYEQYF. The CDR3 DNA is TGTGCCAGCAGTTTCCGGGCGTACGAGCAGTACTTC.

The V call is TRBV20-1, the J call TRBJ1-1, with a weak D call TRBD1 (5 bases). The CDR3 is 11 amino acids. Germline V gene sequence: CDR1 DFQATT, CDR2 SNEGSKA (reference sequence). V gave up 4 bases and J gave up 11 bases, with 14 bases separating them. The CDR3 sequence is CSATQTVDAFF. Written as DNA, the CDR3 is TGCAGTGCTACGCAGACAGTTGACGCTTTCTTT.

V is TRBV3-1 and J is TRBJ2-1; D ambiguous. Germline CDR1 and CDR2: LGHDT and YNNKEL (reference sequence). The CDR3 sequence is 13 residues long. V lost 1 base and J 5 bases, leaving 6 bases between the germline ends. The CDR3, as DNA: TGTGCCAGCAGCCAAGTAGAAAACAATGAGCAGTTCTTC. This sequence encodes CASSQVENNEQFF.

The CDR3 coding sequence is TGTGCCACCTCAGGACAGGGGCGAAATGAGCAGTTCTTC. Translating gives CATSGQGRNEQFF. V gene TRBV24-1 combines with J gene TRBJ2-1; TRBD1 matches at 9 bases. The trim removed 9 bases at V and 7 bases at J, leaving 6 bases unmatched. The CDR3 runs to 13 residues. CDR1 and CDR2 from the germline V gene are KGHDR and SFDVKD.

This clonotype was counted between two and nine times. The J gene is TRBJ2-1, the V gene TRBV11-3; tentatively, D is TRBD2 (6 bases). This CDR3 spans 14 amino acids. V dropped 0 bases and J dropped 6 bases, with 9 bases sitting between them. Germline V gives CDR1 SGHNT, CDR2 YENEEA. DNA of the CDR3: TGTGCCAGCAGCTTAGACCGACTAGTCAATGAGCAGTTCTTC. Its protein is CASSLDRLVNEQFF. The variable domain in full, completed from reference TRBV11-3 and TRBJ2-1, reads EAGVVQSPRYKIIEKKQPVAFWCNPISGHNTLYWYLQNLGQGPELLIRYENEEAVDDSQLPKDRFSAERLKGVDSTLKIQPAELGDSAVYLCASSLDRLVNEQFFGPGTRLTVL.

This clonotype came up once. This chain connects TRBV9 to TRBJ2-2; D gene unclear. CDR1 and CDR2 (germline): SGDLS, YYNGEE. V dropped 0 bases and J dropped 1 base, with 4 bases sitting between them. The CDR3 runs 14 residues. CDR3 residues: CASSVERNTGELFF. The CDR3 nucleotides are TGTGCCAGCAGCGTAGAAAGGAACACCGGGGAGCTGTTTTTT.

This chain joins TRBV6-5 and TRBJ1-2; no reliable D call. The ends were cut back, 2 bases at V and 3 bases at J, with 4 bases in the middle. CDR1 is MNHEY and CDR2 is SVGAGI in the germline V gene. The CDR3 spans 12 residues. This chain's CDR3 is CASSYGYYGYTF. For the CDR3, the DNA is TGTGCCAGCAGTTACGGCTACTATGGCTACACCTTC.

This clonotype was counted between two and nine times. The chain recombines TRBV20-1 with TRBJ2-1, with D hard to call. This CDR3 region has 12 residues. V lost 3 bases and J lost 2, with 5 bases in between. CDR1 and CDR2 from the germline V gene are DFQATT and SNEGSKA (reference sequence). CDR3 DNA: TGCAGTGCTAGTGAGACCTACAATGAGCAGTTCTTC. Its protein product is CSASETYNEQFF.

This clonotype was seen a few times. The chain has TRBV7-2 and TRBJ2-1; D may correspond to TRBD1 or TRBD2 (6 bases each). The CDR3 has 17 amino acids. Germline values: CDR1 SGHTA, CDR2 FQGNSA. Trimming pared 1 base from V and 1 base from J, leaving 14 bases between. The CDR3 reads CASSLVMTGGSYNEQFF. In DNA form, the CDR3 reads TGTGCCAGCAGCTTAGTGATGACAGGAGGGTCCTACAATGAGCAGTTCTTC.

A few counts support this clonotype. J is TRBJ2-5 and V is TRBV7-2; the D gene is possibly TRBD2 (7 bases). The germline gives CDR1 SGHTA, CDR2 FQGNSA. This CDR3 is 15 amino acids long. Trimming left V 2 bases short and J 5 bases short, with 15 bases between. The CDR3 here is CASSLRGLGGETQYF. CDR3 bases: TGTGCCAGCAGCTTAAGGGGGTTGGGGGGGGAGACCCAGTACTTC.

The V call is TRBV4-2, the J call TRBJ2-5; the D gene could be TRBD1 or TRBD2 (5 bases each). The V and J ends lost 3 bases and 11 bases respectively, with 16 bases between them. This CDR3 spans 13 amino acids. Germline-derived CDR1 and CDR2 are LGHNA and YNFKEQ. CDR3 amino acids: CASSQGVTNEQYF. CDR3 sequence (DNA): TGTGCCAGCAGCCAGGGGGTTACCAATGAGCAGTACTTC.

V is TRBV12-3 or TRBV12-4 and J is TRBJ2-5, with D maybe TRBD1 (6 bases). Trimming pared 4 bases from V and 11 bases from J, leaving 23 bases between. The CDR3 runs to 15 residues. The CDR3 loop reads CASSSGQQTYNEQYF. CDR3 DNA sequence: TGTGCCAGCAGTTCGGGACAACAGACCTACAATGAGCAGTACTTC.